This T cell receptor beta chain was retrieved from a study of OX40 agonist ivuxolimab in advanced cancers. Turning to the study itself: All patients had ivuxolimab intravenously every 2 weeks at 0.01 to 10 mg/kg. Males comprised 70% to 90% of the group, whose mean age was around 62 years (range about 20 to 85). General study findings and limits: The antigen specificity of the peripheral T cells (those that were expanded) was not determined. At doses 0.1 to 3.0 mg/kg, CD4+ and CD8+ clones expanded.

A word on this clone: No antigen is known for it.

V gave up 0 bases and J gave up 2 bases, with 22 bases separating them. CDR3 length equals 20 residues. The germline CDR1 and CDR2 sequences are MGHRA and YSYEKL. The protocol was immunoSEQ multiplex PCR, while the TCRdb copy is restricted to in-frame clones and leaves out a portion. The sample records approximately 70,000 clones, over 80% being singletons. The origin of this receptor is an adult with an advanced solid tumor such as melanoma, head and neck, liver or kidney cancer. The material was CD4+ or CD8+ T cells sorted from blood, obtained in a trial of the OX40 agonist ivuxolimab. The chain joins TRBV4-1 to TRBJ2-2, with D hard to call. DNA for the CDR3: TGCGCCAGCAGCCAAGAAGGGATGGGAATTTCGATCAGAAACACCGGGGAGCTGTTTTTT. Its translation: CASSQEGMGISIRNTGELFF.